These T cell receptor beta chains were read from a single sample in a study of T-cell reconstitution after alpha-beta-depleted transplantation in children. TCRdb fed the PCR reads into MiXCR, producing one record per CDR3 protein. The sample contains roughly 670,000 distinct CDR3 sequences, around 13% of which appear only once. Sequencing used PBMCs, obtained before TCRalphabeta/CD19-depleted stem cell transplant. These receptors all stem from a girl aged 2 to 10 with congenital amegakaryocytic thrombocytopenia, due to receive a stem cell transplant. The CDR3 runs from the conserved cysteine through the conserved F or W. The D gene is left open where the match is weak. Size is stated for part of the rows, as once, few or many counts, or as a class when the clone is expanded.

d_call	clone_size	v_call	j_call	cdr3_nt	cdr3_aa
.	many	TRBV10-3	TRBJ2-5	TGTGCCATCAGCTACCCGGGTCTTTCCTGGGAGACCCAGTACTTC	CAISYPGLSWETQYF
.	many	TRBV6-5	TRBJ2-3	TGTGCCAGCAGTTACCTGCGGTACACAGATACGCAGTATTTT	CASSYLRYTDTQYF
.	many	TRBV12-3/TRBV12-4	TRBJ2-1	TGTGCCAGCAGTTTGCTAGGCGGTGCAGACAATGAGCAGTTCTTC	CASSLLGGADNEQFF
.	many	TRBV20-1	TRBJ2-1	TGCAGTGCCAGAGATCCCAGCTCCTACAATGAGCAGTTCTTC	CSARDPSSYNEQFF
TRBD1	many	TRBV12-3/TRBV12-4	TRBJ2-1	TGTGCCAGCAGTTTAGGACAGGGCGTGAATGAGCAGTTCTTC	CASSLGQGVNEQFF
.	.	TRBV21-1	TRBJ2-1	TGTGCCAGCAGCAAAGGGGGAGAACGGCCTTTGCGGGAGGGCCGCAGGAGAAATGAGCAGTTCTTC	CASSKGGERPLREGRRRNEQFF
.	.	TRBV7-9	TRBJ2-7	TGTGCCAGTAGCGGCAACTTTTCCTACGAGCAGTACTTC	CASSGNFSYEQYF
.	.	TRBV18	TRBJ1-5	TGTGCCAGCTCACCAGGGGGTCAGGGTTCACCCCAGCATTTT	CASSPGGQGSPQHF
.	.	TRBV7-8	TRBJ1-4	TGTGCCAGCAGCCCCATAGAATCAACTAATGAAAAACTGTTTTTT	CASSPIESTNEKLFF
.	many	TRBV5-1	TRBJ2-1	TGCGCCAGCAGCTTGTGGGGCCTTTCACGGAACAATGAGCAGTTCTTC	CASSLWGLSRNNEQFF
TRBD2	.	TRBV19	TRBJ2-1	TGTGCCAGTAGTGTTCTAGCGGGAGGCTTGGAGGAGCAGTTCTTC	CASSVLAGGLEEQFF
.	few	TRBV29-1	TRBJ1-6	TGCAGCGCTCAACTTCGGGGCAGTAATTCACCCCTCCACTTT	CSAQLRGSNSPLHF
.	.	TRBV2	TRBJ1-6	TGTGCCAGCGAGCAAGGGAGCTCAAATTCACCCCTCCACTTT	CASEQGSSNSPLHF
TRBD2	few	TRBV20-1	TRBJ2-1	TGCTGTGCCCCAGGGACCTTCACTAGCGGGAGAAGCGAGCAGTTCTTC	CCAPGTFTSGRSEQFF
.	many	TRBV11-2	TRBJ2-7	TGTGCCAGCAGCTTAGACACGGGTCGCTACGAGCAGTACTTC	CASSLDTGRYEQYF
.	many	TRBV12-3/TRBV12-4	TRBJ2-6	TGTGCCAGCATCAGCCGCTCTGGGGCCAACGTCCTGACTTTC	CASISRSGANVLTF